This passage covers 27 T cell receptor beta chains from one sample sequenced in a study of vaccination and CD4 T cells after COVID-19. The Oncomine TCR Beta short-read assay was what sequenced the DNA obtained from cultured CD4+ T cells. MiXCR was run by TCRdb on the PCR reads, yielding one entry per CDR3 protein. The repertoire holds about 8,400 distinct CDR3 sequences, with more than 40% as singletons. As for treatment: roughly 10-day PBMC culture with coronavirus spike peptide pools or control peptides (ViraFEST assay). CD4+ T-cell collection from the unexposed donor predated the COVID-19 pandemic (2011-2018). No antigen is known for these receptors. The specimen sequenced was CD4+ T cells from blood, cultured in vitro. The origin of the receptors is a human donor in good health.

This clonotype showed up just a few times. The J gene is TRBJ2-3, the V gene TRBV6-1, with 9 nucleotides matching TRBD1. Germline CDR1 MNHNS, CDR2 SASEGT. The V gene end was trimmed by 4 bases and the J gene end by 1 base; junction bases not matched to a gene: 6. The CDR3 covers 16 residues. The CDR3 loop reads CASSAVRDRGTDTQYF. The CDR3 bases are TGTGCCAGCAGTGCCGTTAGGGACAGGGGCACAGATACGCAGTATTTT.

The gene calls are TRBV20-1 and TRBJ1-1; D gene uncertain. V was shortened by 4 bases and J by 1 base, with 13 bases between the two germline ends. The CDR3 contains 14 residues. The germline gives CDR1 DFQATT, CDR2 SNEGSKA (reference sequence). CDR3 sequence (DNA): TGCAGTGCTACCATGGTGTCAGGGAACACTGAAGCTTTCTTT. Translating it yields CSATMVSGNTEAFF.

The chain is built from TRBV27 and TRBJ1-6; D is possibly TRBD1 (6 bases). Germline V CDR1 and CDR2: MNHEY, SMNVEV (reference sequence). The CDR3 has 13 residues. V lost 5 bases to trimming and J lost 10 bases, with 12 bases between them. In DNA form, the CDR3 reads TGTGCCAGCAGTCTCAGGGGCGGGTCACCCCTCCACTTT. This codes for CASSLRGGSPLHF.

This clonotype was found a few times. The CDR3 bases are TGCAGTGCTAGATTCACGGGCCATACTAACTATGGCTACACCTTC. This encodes CSARFTGHTNYGYTF. The chain uses TRBV20-1 and TRBJ1-2, with D uncertain. The CDR3 has 15 amino acids. CDR1 and CDR2 (germline): DFQATT, SNEGSKA (reference sequence). V lost 2 bases to trimming and J lost 0 bases, with 13 bases between them.

V usage is TRBV7-6 and J usage is TRBJ1-5, with unresolved D. The CDR3 totals 13 residues. V shed 4 bases and J shed 7 bases, with 11 bases lying between them. Looked up from germline, CDR1 is SGHVS and CDR2 is FNYEAQ. For the CDR3, the DNA is TGTGCCAGCAGCTCGGCCGATCGGCAGCCCCAGCATTTT. This sequence encodes CASSSADRQPQHF.

This chain connects TRBV5-1 to TRBJ2-2, with D unclear. V was cut by 0 bases and J by 0 bases, with 3 bases left in between. Germline CDR1 and CDR2: SGHRS and YFSETQ. The CDR3 sequence is 14 residues long. Here the CDR3 reads CASSLDANTGELFF. CDR3 DNA sequence: TGCGCCAGCAGCTTGGACGCGAACACCGGGGAGCTGTTTTTT.

This chain joins TRBV10-2 and TRBJ1-5; the match to TRBD1 covers 7 bases. In germline, CDR1 is WSHSY, CDR2 SAAADI. This CDR3 spans 14 amino acids. J lost 2 bases, V lost 4 bases, and 2 bases had no gene match. The CDR3 coding sequence is TGCGCCAGCAGTGTCAGGGGGGGCAATCAGCCCCAGCATTTT. Translated: CASSVRGGNQPQHF.

This CDR3 is CATSDSPGRGPGELFF. In DNA, the CDR3 is TGTGCCACCAGTGATTCGCCCGGACGGGGCCCCGGGGAGCTGTTTTTT. The chain is built from TRBV24-1 and TRBJ2-2; D is perhaps TRBD1 or TRBD2 (5 bases each). V shed 2 bases and J shed 6 bases, with 15 bases lying between them. CDR1 is KGHDR and CDR2 is SFDVKD in the germline V gene. The CDR3 contains 16 residues.

This chain uses TRBV6-1 with TRBJ1-6; D unresolved. V lost 7 bases, J lost 3 bases, and 7 bases lay in between. Germline V CDR1 and CDR2: MNHNS, SASEGT. The CDR3 runs to 13 residues. The CDR3 is CASNGDYNSPLHF. In nucleotides, the CDR3 is TGTGCCAGCAATGGGGACTATAATTCACCCCTCCACTTT.

The chain links TRBV5-1 to TRBJ2-3, with D maybe TRBD1 (5 bases). CDR1 SGHRS and CDR2 YFSETQ come from the germline V gene. V lost 6 bases, J lost 6 bases, and 17 bases lay in between. This CDR3 has 14 residues. CDR3 protein: CASTLEGGADTQYF. CDR3 bases: TGCGCCAGCACCCTGGAAGGTGGGGCGGATACGCAGTATTTT.

This chain uses TRBV12-2 with TRBJ2-2; the D segment call TRBD1 is taken from the table without a DNA check. TRBV12-2 is noted as a pseudogene. There are 17 residues in the CDR3. CDR3 sequence reads: CASRFPPVSGRPGELFF. The DNA of the CDR3 is TGTGCAAGTCGCTTCCCTCCAGTCTCGGGGCGACCGGGGGAGCTGTTTTTT.

This clonotype was counted between two and nine times. The chain recombines TRBV20-1 with TRBJ2-7, with 7 nucleotides matching TRBD2. The CDR3 covers 14 residues. After removal of 3 bases from V and 0 bases from J, the junction contained 5 bases not matched to a gene. CDR1 and CDR2 (germline): DFQATT, SNEGSKA (reference sequence). CDR3 sequence: CSASGAGSSYEQYF. CDR3 DNA: TGCAGTGCTAGCGGAGCGGGAAGCTCCTACGAGCAGTACTTC.

Only a few counts were recorded for this clonotype. The rearrangement links TRBV2 to TRBJ1-6; D is undetermined. V dropped 3 bases and J dropped 10 bases, with 4 bases sitting between them. The CDR3 consists of 11 residues. Germline V lookup: CDR1 SNHLY, CDR2 FYNNEI. In nucleotides, the CDR3 is TGTGCCAGCAGTGAGGAATCACCCCTCCACTTT. Its translation: CASSEESPLHF.

This clonotype has just a few counts. The rearrangement joins TRBV7-6 to TRBJ1-2, with D perhaps matching TRBD1 (5 bases). V lost 5 bases to trimming and J lost 4 bases, with 17 bases between them. Germline V gene sequence: CDR1 SGHVS, CDR2 FNYEAQ. This CDR3 region has 15 residues. CDR3 in amino acids: CASSGRNGTGYGYTF. The CDR3 DNA is TGTGCCAGCAGCGGTCGAAACGGGACGGGCTATGGCTACACCTTC.

This clonotype was counted a few times. The chain has TRBV19 and TRBJ1-2; D is unresolved. CDR1 and CDR2 from the germline V gene are LNHDA and SQIVND (reference sequence). The CDR3 has 14 amino acids. V was shortened by 5 bases and J by 0 bases, with 10 bases between the two germline ends. CDR3 DNA: TGTGCCAGTAGTTTCGACGGTGCTAACTATGGCTACACCTTC. Its translation is CASSFDGANYGYTF.

This clonotype occurred a few times. The chain joins TRBV6-1 to TRBJ1-1; D is unresolved. The CDR3 has 14 residues. Germline V gene data show CDR1 as MNHNS and CDR2 as SASEGT. V lost 5 bases, J lost 4 bases, and 14 bases lay in between. The CDR3 DNA follows: TGTGCCAGCAGTCCCATTAGGAGAGGCACTGAAGCTTTCTTT. Translation: CASSPIRRGTEAFF.

This clonotype was detected a few times. The rearrangement joins TRBV10-2 to TRBJ1-5; the match to TRBD1 covers 9 bases. Per the germline V gene, CDR1 is WSHSY and CDR2 is SAAADI. V lost 6 bases to trimming and J lost 6 bases; unmatched junction nucleotides: 6. The CDR3 spans 14 residues. The CDR3 protein is CASREQGAGQPQHF. CDR3 DNA sequence: TGCGCCAGCAGGGAACAGGGGGCCGGTCAGCCCCAGCATTTT.

The chain combines TRBV5-1 with TRBJ2-2; no firm D call. CDR1 is SGHRS and CDR2 is YFSETQ in the germline V gene. V was cut by 4 bases and J by 2 bases, with 9 bases left in between. This CDR3 has 14 amino acids. The CDR3 nucleotides are TGCGCCAGCAGCGTGACTTCTAACACCGGGGAGCTGTTTTTT. This gives the protein CASSVTSNTGELFF.

The chain links TRBV19 to TRBJ2-5; no reliable D call. The germline V gene has CDR1 LNHDA and CDR2 SQIVND (reference sequence). V lost 4 bases, J lost 0 bases, and 6 bases lay in between. The CDR3 contains 13 residues. In DNA, the CDR3 is TGTGCCAGTAGTAGCTGGGACCAAGAGACCCAGTACTTC. Encoded protein: CASSSWDQETQYF.

This clonotype came up a few times. V is TRBV20-1 and J is TRBJ2-3, with 16 positions matching TRBD2. Germline V lookup: CDR1 DFQATT, CDR2 SNEGSKA (reference sequence). The V segment lost 5 bases and the J segment 7 bases; nucleotides outside the gene matches: 9. CDR3 size: 16 residues. CDR3 sequence (DNA): TGCAGTGCTCCGGAAGGGACTAGCGGGGGGGGAAATACGCAGTATTTT. It encodes CSAPEGTSGGGNTQYF.

This clonotype was detected a few times. The chain is built from TRBV2 and TRBJ2-3; possibly TRBD2 for D (5 bases). V was cut by 6 bases and J by 5 bases, with 12 bases left in between. The CDR3 length is 13 residues. Germline loops: CDR1 SNHLY, CDR2 FYNNEI. The CDR3 DNA follows: TGTGCCAGCAGGTCGGGAAACGGAGATACGCAGTATTTT. It is translated as CASRSGNGDTQYF.

The chain is built from TRBV6-1 and TRBJ1-3; a possible D gene is TRBD1 (5 bases). Germline assignment: CDR1 MNHNS and CDR2 SASEGT. V dropped 6 bases and J dropped 7 bases, with 22 bases sitting between them. The CDR3 sequence is 16 residues long. The DNA for the CDR3 is TGTGCCAGCAGCCAACTTCCAGGGACGGCCGGGAACACCATATATTTT. This codes for CASSQLPGTAGNTIYF.

This clonotype was detected only a few times. At one boundary the junction diverges from the germline segment, which might be a read error. The rearrangement joins TRBV11-2 to TRBJ1-1; a possible D gene is TRBD1 (5 bases). CDR3 length: 15 residues. The V gene's germline CDR1 is SGHAT and CDR2 FQNNGV. The CDR3, as DNA: TGTGCCAGCAGCTTGGGGCGGGGAGGCACCGGACCCGAAGTCTTT. It codes for CASSLGRGGTGPEVF.

This clonotype was recorded a few times. This chain links TRBV7-7 with TRBJ2-1, with TRBD2 identical over 13 bases. The J call may not be correct, given that the DNA end is closer to TRBJ2-7. The CDR3 is 15 amino acids. Germline loops: CDR1 SSHAT, CDR2 FNYEAQ (reference sequence). CDR3 nucleotides: TGTGCCAGCAGCGATGGACTAGCGGGAGCCTCCGAGCAGTACTTC. It is translated as CASSDGLAGASEQYF.

V usage is TRBV5-4 and J usage is TRBJ1-2, with 9 bases matching TRBD1. Germline-derived CDR1 and CDR2 are SGHNT and YYREEE (reference sequence). The CDR3 consists of 15 residues. Trimming at V came to 6 bases and at J to 7 bases, leaving 13 bases not matched to a gene. The CDR3 nucleotides are TGTGCCAGCACCACCGGGACAGGGTTCTTCGCTGGCTACACCTTC. The encoded protein is CASTTGTGFFAGYTF.

This clonotype was seen only a few times. The gene calls are TRBV7-2 and TRBJ1-5; tentatively, D is TRBD1 (6 bases). CDR1 and CDR2 from the germline V gene are SGHTA and FQGNSA. Deletions cut 3 bases from V and 4 bases from J, with 10 bases between. The CDR3 loop spans 14 amino acids. This CDR3 reads CASSFGGLNQPQHF. CDR3 bases: TGTGCCAGCAGCTTTGGGGGGCTAAATCAGCCCCAGCATTTT.

This clonotype has more than one count but fewer than ten. The V gene is TRBV23-1, the J gene TRBJ2-5; no reliable D call. TRBV23-1 is given ORF status, its function remaining uncertain. This CDR3 comprises 15 residues. V dropped 7 bases and J dropped 1 base, with 16 bases sitting between them. CDR3 coding DNA: TGCGCCAGCACACCTCGATGGGGTCCCCAAGAGACCCAGTACTTC. Its translation is CASTPRWGPQETQYF.